The 22 T cell receptor beta chains below all came from one sample that was sequenced in a study of human T cells and chemical hapten exposure (dated by TCRdb to about 2021). The time point label, as the study defines it: patch test 3, about 24 weeks after DPC sensitization. What this sample's treatment or condition label stands for: therapeutic diphenylcyclopropenone sensitization with weekly scalp DPC. The library was obtained by RACE. Sequenced using a NextSeq 500. TCRdb reran the public reads through fastp at Q25 and MiXCR, keeping productive beta chains. One record per CDR3 amino acid sequence lists the most common genes and DNA. Within this sample are about 97,000 distinct CDR3 sequences, with roughly 27% of them counted one time only. The ten largest clones add up to 10% of the sample. This sample comprised whole blood, obtained in connection with sensitization to the hapten diphenylcyclopropenone (DPC). These receptors were collected from a man aged 35 to 55 with alopecia areata. Some clones in this sample may be carry-over from other donors' samples.

The chain links TRBV6-5 to TRBJ2-7; D unclear. Germline loops: CDR1 MNHEY, CDR2 SVGAGI. V was pared by 7 bases and J by 2 bases, with 12 bases between. The CDR3 is 13 residues long. In nucleotides, the CDR3 is TGTGCCAGCAAAAAGGAAGTTACCTACGAGCAGTACTTC. Amino acid sequence: CASKKEVTYEQYF.

This clonotype was counted a few times. The gene calls are TRBV12-3 or TRBV12-4 and TRBJ2-1, with D perhaps given as TRBD1 or TRBD2 (6 bases each). The CDR3 extends over 13 amino acids. V shed 0 bases and J shed 8 bases, with 8 bases lying between them. Written as DNA, the CDR3 is TGTGCCAGCAGTTTAGCGGGGGGCGATGAGCAGTTCTTC. Translation: CASSLAGGDEQFF.

This clonotype was counted between two and nine times. V gene TRBV13 combines with J gene TRBJ2-7; possible D gene TRBD2, 6 bases. V was pared by 6 bases and J by 0 bases, with 12 bases between. This CDR3 is built from 14 residues. Germline-derived CDR1 and CDR2 are PRHDT and FYEKMQ (reference sequence). CDR3 in DNA: TGTGCCAGCAGAATGGGGGGTAACTCCTACGAGCAGTACTTC. The encoded protein is CASRMGGNSYEQYF.

The CDR3 spells CASSLQGGASTGELFF. CDR3 coding DNA: TGCGCCAGCAGCTTGCAAGGGGGCGCGAGCACCGGGGAGCTGTTTTTT. The chain carries TRBV5-1 and TRBJ2-2; TRBD1 matches at 7 bases. Germline values: CDR1 SGHRS, CDR2 YFSETQ. The junction had 7 bases not matched to a gene; V was cut back by 1 base and J by 4 bases. The CDR3 length is 16 residues.

This chain connects TRBV28 to TRBJ2-7, with TRBD1 as a possible D gene (5 bases). This CDR3 contains 12 residues. CDR1 is MDHEN, CDR2 SYDVKM, per germline. The V and J ends lost 5 bases and 1 base respectively, with 6 bases between them. CDR3 loop: CASSRTSYEQYF. CDR3 DNA sequence: TGTGCCAGCAGTAGGACATCCTACGAGCAGTACTTC.

The gene calls are TRBV6-6 and TRBJ1-1; D gene unclear. This CDR3 region has 14 residues. The germline V gene encodes CDR1 MNHNY and CDR2 SVGAGI (reference sequence). V lost 2 bases, J lost 8 bases, and 15 bases lay in between. CDR3: CASSYMVAGREAFF. CDR3 in DNA: TGTGCCAGCAGTTACATGGTAGCGGGCCGGGAAGCTTTCTTT.

This clonotype came up a few times. The chain employs TRBV2 and TRBJ2-6, with 8 positions matching TRBD1. V gave up 6 bases and J gave up 2 bases; unmatched junction bases: 3. From germline, CDR1 is SNHLY and CDR2 FYNNEI. CDR3 size: 15 residues. In nucleotides, the CDR3 is TGTGCCAGCAGCGTGGACAGGGCTGGGGCCAACGTCCTGACTTTC. The encoded protein is CASSVDRAGANVLTF.

The rearrangement links TRBV6-6 to TRBJ1-6; weak D call: TRBD1 (5 bases). The CDR3 runs 16 residues. CDR1 is MNHNY and CDR2 is SVGAGI in the germline V gene (reference sequence). V was trimmed by 5 bases and J by 4 bases, leaving 15 bases between them. DNA of the CDR3: TGTGCCAGCAGTCCTCGAGGGACTTCTTATAATTCACCCCTCCACTTT. Amino acid sequence: CASSPRGTSYNSPLHF.

This clonotype was picked up a small number of times. The rearrangement links TRBV5-1 to TRBJ1-1; possible D gene TRBD1, 6 bases. The CDR3 is made up of 14 amino acids. The V end was cut by 0 bases, the J end by 5 bases, with 11 bases between. The germline CDR1 and CDR2 sequences are SGHRS and YFSETQ. The DNA of the CDR3 is TGCGCCAGCAGCTTGGGGGGGCGAGAGACTGAAGCTTTCTTT. Its protein product is CASSLGGRETEAFF. Together with reference TRBV5-1 and TRBJ1-1, the CDR3 gives the full variable domain: KAGVTQTPRYLIKTRGQQVTLSCSPISGHRSVSWYQQTPGQGLQFLFEYFSETQRNKGNFPGRFSGRQFSNSRSEMNVSTLELGDSALYLCASSLGGRETEAFFGQGTRLTVV.

CDR3 in DNA: TGTGCCACTACAGAGGGGACTAGGGACTACGAGCAGTACTTC. Its protein is CATTEGTRDYEQYF. The chain uses TRBV28 and TRBJ2-7; TRBD2 aligns across 8 bases. With V trimmed by 10 bases and J by 3 bases, 11 bases remained unmatched. Germline V gene sequence: CDR1 MDHEN, CDR2 SYDVKM. The CDR3 has 14 amino acids.

Only a few counts were recorded for this clonotype. The chain joins TRBV25-1 to TRBJ2-3, with 7 bases identical to TRBD2. Germline assignment: CDR1 MGHDK and CDR2 SYGVNS. This CDR3 has 16 residues. J was trimmed by 4 bases and V by 3 bases; bases with no gene match: 10. The CDR3: CASSEAGRVGADTQYF. CDR3 in DNA: TGTGCCAGCAGTGAGGCAGGGAGGGTTGGTGCAGATACGCAGTATTTT.

The V and J genes are TRBV20-1 and TRBJ1-1; 8 bases align to TRBD1. This CDR3 spans 13 amino acids. Trimming took 7 bases from V and 2 from J; bases not matched to a gene: 6. The germline CDR1 and CDR2 sequences are DFQATT and SNEGSKA (reference sequence). The CDR3 reads CSGDRGLNTEAFF. The CDR3 DNA reads TGCAGTGGCGACAGGGGACTTAACACTGAAGCTTTCTTT.

The gene calls are TRBV13 and TRBJ2-7; TRBD1 matches 8 bases. The CDR3 is 13 amino acids. CDR1 PRHDT and CDR2 FYEKMQ come from the germline V gene (reference sequence). The junction had 5 bases not matched to a gene; V was cut back by 5 bases and J by 5 bases. The CDR3 region has the DNA TGTGCCAGCAGCCACCGGACAGGGCACGAGCAGTACTTC. Translating gives CASSHRTGHEQYF.

The chain couples TRBV6-5 to TRBJ2-3; possible D gene TRBD2, 6 bases. Germline V CDR1 and CDR2: MNHEY, SVGAGI. The CDR3 extends over 10 amino acids. Trimming took 11 bases from V and 5 from J, leaving 8 bases between them. CDR3 in DNA: TGTGCCGCCGGGGGAGATACGCAGTATTTT. Its protein is CAAGGDTQYF.

The gene calls are TRBV10-2 and TRBJ1-1, with TRBD1 identical over 8 bases. Trimming removed 2 bases from V and 5 bases from J; junction bases left unmatched: 4. Germline loops: CDR1 WSHSY, CDR2 SAAADI. CDR3 length equals 14 residues. Here the CDR3 DNA reads TGCGCCAGCAGTGAGGACAGGGGCGGTACTGAAGCTTTCTTT. Translation gives CASSEDRGGTEAFF.

This clonotype was counted a few times. CDR3 sequence (DNA): TGCGCCAGCAGCCAAGTGCACAGCCCTCCCTACGAGCAGTACTTC. Translated: CASSQVHSPPYEQYF. V and J are TRBV4-1 and TRBJ2-7, with D unclear. The CDR3 loop spans 15 amino acids. The germline V gene has CDR1 MGHRA and CDR2 YSYEKL. Trimming took 1 base from V and 2 from J, leaving 12 bases between them.

The chain has TRBV10-3 and TRBJ1-5; 8 bases agree with TRBD1. The CDR3 spans 14 residues. Germline lookup yields CDR1 ENHRY and CDR2 SYGVKD. Trimming removed 6 bases from V and 6 bases from J; junction bases left unmatched: 7. The CDR3 DNA follows: TGTGCCATCAGGTCCGGACAGGGAGGTCAGCCCCAGCATTTT. Residues: CAIRSGQGGQPQHF.

The chain combines TRBV28 with TRBJ2-3; 9 bases are shared with TRBD1. This CDR3 is built from 16 residues. Per germline, CDR1 MDHEN and CDR2 SYDVKM. The V segment lost 5 bases and the J segment 1 base; nucleotides outside the gene matches: 7. CDR3 loop: CASSPSGTGRTDTQYF. The DNA of the CDR3 is TGTGCCAGCAGTCCCTCCGGGACAGGGCGCACAGATACGCAGTATTTT.

The rearrangement links TRBV12-3 or TRBV12-4 to TRBJ1-1, with D perhaps TRBD1 (6 bases). V gave up 3 bases and J gave up 4 bases, with 12 bases separating them. This CDR3 region has 14 residues. In nucleotides, the CDR3 is TGTGCCAGCAGTTTGAAGGGGGTTGGCACTGAAGCTTTCTTT. Its translation: CASSLKGVGTEAFF.

This chain uses TRBV20-1 with TRBJ2-1; no definite D call. Germline CDR1 reads DFQATT; CDR2 reads SNEGSKA (reference sequence). The CDR3 is 14 residues long. The germline V and J ends were trimmed by 2 bases and 6 bases, with 14 bases remaining between them. The CDR3 nucleotides read TGCAGTGCTAGACTGCGGCGAGCAGGCAATGAGCAGTTCTTC. This encodes CSARLRRAGNEQFF.

The J gene is TRBJ2-1, the V gene TRBV3-1; maybe TRBD2 (5 bases). In germline, CDR1 is LGHDT, CDR2 YNNKEL (reference sequence). This CDR3 has 14 residues. V lost 1 base, J lost 4 bases, and 8 bases lay in between. CDR3 nucleotides: TGTGCCAGCAGCCAAGTTCGGGGATACAATGAGCAGTTCTTC. It codes for CASSQVRGYNEQFF.

The chain uses TRBV28 and TRBJ2-7, with a tentative D call TRBD1 (5 bases). The CDR3 loop spans 12 amino acids. The V gene lost 8 bases and the J gene lost 2 bases, with 10 bases spanning the gap. The V gene's germline CDR1 is MDHEN and CDR2 SYDVKM. The CDR3 region is CASLDTTYEQYF. CDR3 coding DNA: TGTGCCAGCTTGGACACCACCTACGAGCAGTACTTC.